The next 24 T cell receptor beta chains were all read from a single sample in a study of technical replicates of blood from a few donors. Measured with immunoSEQ multiplex PCR; TCRdb has only the in-frame clones, and not every one. The sample consists of 60,000 to 90,000 clones, around 97% of them appearing once. Specimen: T cells isolated from PBMCs. All receptors come from a human donor in good health.

Concerning this clone: At one end the junction does not follow the germline gene, possibly because of a read error. The genes are TRBV30 and TRBJ2-1; 10 nucleotides match TRBD2. Germline V CDR1 and CDR2: GTSNPN, SVGIG (reference sequence). There are 11 residues in the CDR3. In DNA, the CDR3 is TGCTCTAGCGGGGGTTACAATGAGCAGTTCTTC. Amino acid sequence: CSSGGYNEQFF.

This clone was picked up one time. The rearrangement uses TRBV7-3 and TRBJ2-5, with 8 bases fitting TRBD2. Germline V lookup: CDR1 SGHTA, CDR2 FQGTGA. J lost 8 bases, V lost 3 bases, and 11 bases had no gene match. The CDR3 runs 15 residues. The CDR3 bases are TGTGCCAGCAGCTTTGGGGCTAGCGGGCCTAAAACCCAGTACTTC. Translation gives CASSFGASGPKTQYF.

The V and J genes are TRBV7-8 and TRBJ1-2, with D perhaps matching TRBD1 (6 bases). The CDR3 covers 17 residues. Deletions cut 5 bases from V and 4 bases from J, with 23 bases between. Germline V gene sequence: CDR1 SGHVS, CDR2 FQNEAQ. The CDR3 DNA follows: TGTGCCAGCAGCCCAACCGACCGGGACAAGGGATTCTATGGCTACACCTTC. Translating gives CASSPTDRDKGFYGYTF.

This sequence joins TRBV5-1 and TRBJ2-5, with TRBD1 matching 10 bases. Unmatched junction bases numbered 14, after V lost 4 bases and J lost 5 bases. Germline CDR1 and CDR2: SGHRS and YFSETQ. The CDR3 extends over 17 amino acids. CDR3 DNA sequence: TGCGCCAGCAGCCAAAACCCGGACAGGGGGGTTTTGGAGACCCAGTACTTC. It specifies CASSQNPDRGVLETQYF.

This sequence joins TRBV2 and TRBJ2-2; D is unclear. This CDR3 is 15 amino acids long. V was trimmed by 8 bases and J by 5 bases, leaving 18 bases between them. Germline CDR1 SNHLY, CDR2 FYNNEI. CDR3 in DNA: TGTGCCAGCGGGCTCGAGACCCATCCGACCGGGGAGCTGTTTTTT. It translates to CASGLETHPTGELFF.

Here the CDR3 reads CASNTGQSRNSPLHF. The DNA of the CDR3 is TGTGCCAGCAATACAGGACAGTCGAGGAATTCACCCCTCCACTTT. The chain combines TRBV2 with TRBJ1-6; TRBD1 might be the D (6 bases). Germline loops: CDR1 SNHLY, CDR2 FYNNEI. The CDR3 loop spans 15 amino acids. Deletions cut 7 bases from V and 7 bases from J, with 17 bases between.

Here the CDR3 DNA reads TGTGCCAGCAGTTATAAGGAGGGGACTGGCTACGAGCAGTACTTC. As protein: CASSYKEGTGYEQYF. The rearrangement links TRBV6-5 to TRBJ2-7; D perhaps matches TRBD2 (6 bases). Germline CDR1 is MNHEY and CDR2 is SVGAGI. With 3 bases removed from V and 3 bases from J, the gap between germline ends came to 15 bases. The CDR3 totals 15 residues.

V is TRBV30 and J is TRBJ1-3; 7 bases agree with TRBD1. This CDR3 has 19 residues. The V segment lost 3 bases and the J segment 0 bases; nucleotides outside the gene matches: 17. Germline values: CDR1 GTSNPN, CDR2 SVGIG (reference sequence). CDR3 protein: CAWSPPGTAGQSSGNTIYF. The DNA for the CDR3 is TGTGCCTGGAGCCCCCCCGGGACAGCAGGACAGAGCTCTGGAAACACCATATATTTT.

The chain couples TRBV12-5 to TRBJ2-2; maybe TRBD1 (6 bases). V was pared by 8 bases and J by 2 bases, with 9 bases between. The CDR3 sequence is 13 residues long. CDR1 is LGHNT, CDR2 FRNRAP, per germline. The DNA for the CDR3 is TGTGCTAGTTCGGACAGCAACACCGGGGAGCTGTTTTTT. This sequence encodes CASSDSNTGELFF.

The chain recombines TRBV30 with TRBJ1-5; TRBD1 might be the D (5 bases). Germline V lookup: CDR1 GTSNPN, CDR2 SVGIG (reference sequence). V was cut by 1 base and J by 7 bases, with 8 bases left in between. The CDR3 loop spans 12 amino acids. CDR3 region: CAWSAGNQPQHF. The CDR3 nucleotides are TGTGCCTGGAGTGCAGGGAACCAGCCCCAGCATTTT.

The chain combines TRBV29-1 with TRBJ2-5, with D perhaps matching TRBD1 (5 bases). The germline V gene has CDR1 SQVTM and CDR2 ANQGSEA. V lost 4 bases and J lost 5, with 14 bases in between. The CDR3 sequence is 13 residues long. The CDR3 DNA is TGCAGCGTTGTTTGGGGCCTGCTCGAGACCCAGTACTTC. This sequence encodes CSVVWGLLETQYF.

V usage is TRBV7-6 and J usage is TRBJ1-5, with D possibly being TRBD1 (6 bases). Germline CDR1 reads SGHVS; CDR2 reads FNYEAQ. This CDR3 spans 14 amino acids. Trimming took off 5 bases at V and 3 bases at J, with 11 bases between the two ends. The CDR3, as DNA: TGTGCCAGCAGCCTCCGGGACATCAATCAGCCCCAGCATTTT. Protein product: CASSLRDINQPQHF.

The V and J genes are TRBV7-8 and TRBJ1-2; TRBD1 matches 9 bases. CDR3 size: 14 residues. V lost 5 bases and J lost 8; bases outside the gene matches: 9. The germline gives CDR1 SGHVS, CDR2 FQNEAQ. The CDR3 DNA reads TGTGCCAGCAGCGTTGGGACAGGGCGTGTCGGCTACACCTTC. Translating it yields CASSVGTGRVGYTF.

The V call is TRBV2, the J call TRBJ2-7; 7 positions agree with TRBD2. V shed 6 bases and J 1 base; nucleotides not matched to a gene: 3. Germline V lookup: CDR1 SNHLY, CDR2 FYNNEI. This CDR3 is built from 13 residues. The CDR3 is CASRGTNSYEQYF. For the CDR3, the DNA is TGTGCCAGCAGAGGGACTAATTCCTACGAGCAGTACTTC.

The chain uses TRBV6-1 and TRBJ2-7, with 10 bases that match TRBD1. Per the germline V gene, CDR1 is MNHNS and CDR2 is SASEGT. Trimming removed 6 bases from V and 3 bases from J; junction bases left unmatched: 5. The CDR3 loop spans 14 amino acids. The CDR3 loop reads CASRRDRGRYEQYF. CDR3 DNA sequence: TGTGCCAGCAGACGGGACAGGGGCCGCTACGAGCAGTACTTC.

The V and J genes are TRBV30 and TRBJ2-7, with 7 bases identical to TRBD2. After removal of 2 bases from V and 0 bases from J, the junction contained 7 bases not matched to a gene. Looked up from germline, CDR1 is GTSNPN and CDR2 is SVGIG (reference sequence). This CDR3 region has 15 residues. The CDR3 region has the DNA TGTGCCTGGAGTTTCCCACCGGGGGGCTCCTACGAGCAGTACTTC. It is translated as CAWSFPPGGSYEQYF.

The chain couples TRBV28 to TRBJ2-7; 8 bases line up with TRBD2. The CDR3 is 14 amino acids. Germline V lookup: CDR1 MDHEN, CDR2 SYDVKM. V trimming: 6 bases; J trimming: 2 bases; junction bases outside the gene matches: 6. For the CDR3, the DNA is TGTGCCAGCAGCCCAGCGGGAGATGCCTACGAGCAGTACTTC. Protein product: CASSPAGDAYEQYF.

The chain combines TRBV27 with TRBJ1-2; possibly TRBD1 for D (5 bases). CDR3 length: 13 amino acids. Trimming took off 3 bases at V and 6 bases at J, with 11 bases between the two ends. Per germline, CDR1 MNHEY and CDR2 SMNVEV (reference sequence). Here the CDR3 reads CASSFLGADGYTF. As DNA, the CDR3 is TGTGCCAGCAGTTTTCTTGGGGCTGATGGCTACACCTTC.

A single count supports this clone. The CDR3 protein is CASSRTGGPQYF. The CDR3 nucleotides read TGTGCCAGCAGCCGTACAGGGGGCCCGCAGTACTTC. This chain joins TRBV11-3 and TRBJ2-7; the match to TRBD1 covers 9 bases. CDR1 and CDR2 (germline): SGHNT, YENEEA. With 5 bases clipped from V and 9 bases from J, the junction kept 5 bases outside the gene matches. CDR3 length equals 12 residues. The full variable domain, with the rest looked up from reference TRBV11-3 and TRBJ2-7, is EAGVVQSPRYKIIEKKQPVAFWCNPISGHNTLYWYLQNLGQGPELLIRYENEEAVDDSQLPKDRFSAERLKGVDSTLKIQPAELGDSAVYLCASSRTGGPQYFGPGTRLTVT.

This chain joins TRBV2 and TRBJ2-2, with 12 bases lining up with TRBD2. Trimming took 4 bases from V and 6 from J; bases not matched to a gene: 9. The CDR3 extends over 17 amino acids. Germline assignment: CDR1 SNHLY and CDR2 FYNNEI. In DNA form, the CDR3 reads TGTGCCAGCAGTGGAACTAGCGGGGGGTTCGCGGCCGGGGAGCTGTTTTTT. Translation: CASSGTSGGFAAGELFF.

The V call is TRBV5-4, the J call TRBJ1-5, with no clear D. CDR3 length equals 9 residues. Per the germline V gene, CDR1 is SGHNT and CDR2 is YYREEE (reference sequence). The V and J ends lost 10 bases and 8 bases respectively, with 7 bases between them. The CDR3 DNA follows: TGTGCCTCTTTCGAGCCCCAGCATTTT. The encoded protein is CASFEPQHF.

The rearrangement uses TRBV11-2 and TRBJ1-1; 7 nucleotides agree with TRBD1. The CDR3 is made up of 13 amino acids. CDR1 and CDR2 (germline): SGHAT, FQNNGV. J gave up 4 bases and V 8 bases, and 7 bases lay outside the gene matches. DNA of the CDR3: TGTGCCAGCGGCTATCCAGGGGGCACTGAAGCTTTCTTT. Protein: CASGYPGGTEAFF. Full variable domain (remainder filled in from reference TRBV11-2 and TRBJ1-1): EAGVAQSPRYKIIEKRQSVAFWCNPISGHATLYWYQQILGQGPKLLIQFQNNGVVDDSQLPKDRFSAERLKGVDSTLKIQPAKLEDSAVYLCASGYPGGTEAFFGQGTRLTVV.

V gene TRBV6-6 combines with J gene TRBJ1-3; D is unclear. Trimming left V 3 bases short and J 0 bases short, with 9 bases between. The CDR3 has 15 amino acids. Germline values: CDR1 MNHNY, CDR2 SVGAGI (reference sequence). The CDR3, as DNA: TGTGCCAGCAGTTATAACTCCGGCTCTGGAAACACCATATATTTT. Residues: CASSYNSGSGNTIYF.

This clone was recorded only once. This CDR3 is also generated by other DNA sequences in the sample. This CDR3 reads CASSLTGNTEAFF. In nucleotides, the CDR3 is TGTGCCAGCAGTTTAACAGGGAATACTGAAGCTTTCTTT. The J gene is TRBJ1-1, the V gene TRBV27; D might be TRBD1 (6 bases). The CDR3 sequence is 13 residues long. Trimming stripped 2 bases from V and 5 bases from J, with 9 bases between. Germline V lookup: CDR1 MNHEY, CDR2 SMNVEV (reference sequence).